The clone carrying this TCR beta chain was detected many times. A read error may account for a junction end that differs from germline. The sample belongs to a study of early T cells in non-severe SARS-CoV-2 infection. About the study: Sequencing of unsorted whole blood was done on bulk RNA, leaving chains unpaired.

Attached unique molecular identifiers marked individual cDNA molecules. Each CDR3 protein is one row after TCRdb ran MiXCR on the 5' RACE reads. The repertoire has 95,000 to 120,000 distinct CDR3 sequences, 12% of them found once; the top ten carry around 2.9%. This CDR3 has 16 amino acids. Germline V CDR1 and CDR2: SGHAT, FQNNGV. The chain has TRBV11-2 and TRBJ1-1, with TRBD1 as a possible D gene (6 bases). The sequence derives from an adult who was a healthcare worker with PCR-confirmed SARS-CoV-2 infection or an uninfected control (not recorded which). The source material was whole blood. The CDR3 loop reads CASSVDAPQGITEAFF. The CDR3 DNA reads as TGTGCCAGCAGCGTAGACGCCCCGCAGGGGATCACTGAAGCTTTCTTT.